The following is a T cell receptor beta chain sequence with its context. Its antigen is not identified. The source of the sample is a study of identical twins. General observations from the study: Twins showed weaker excess sharing in their beta out-of-frame sequences.

One entry per CDR3 protein results from TCRdb running MiXCR on the 5' RACE reads. The sample carries some 790,000 distinct CDR3 sequences, roughly 20% recorded once. Germline V gene lookup returns CDR1 LGHDT and CDR2 YNNKEL (reference sequence). V was clipped by 2 bases and J by 6 bases, with 9 bases between them. The CDR3 spans 13 residues. These data are also associated with another study on T cells expressing NK-cell markers. That study reports: Among CD8+ T cells from several donors, dominant NKG2C+ clonotypes accounted for roughly 1.0-7.0%.

The TCR originated in a woman between 18 and 30 years old in good health. This chain connects TRBV3-1 to TRBJ2-3; possible D gene TRBD1, 5 bases. Sequencing was performed on PBMCs. Written as DNA, the CDR3 is TGTGCCAGCAGCCAATTCAGGGCGGATACGCAGTATTTT. Its translation is CASSQFRADTQYF.